Each of the 19 T cell receptor beta chains below was sequenced from the same sample in a study of molecular identifiers for immune sequencing clone quantification. TCRdb recomputed calls from the PCR reads with MiXCR, one row per CDR3 protein. Here the sample spans approximately 680,000 distinct CDR3 sequences, about 25% being singletons. Sequencing used naive CD8+ T cells from blood, with Jurkat cell RNA spiked in. Subset denoted: FACS-sorted CD8+CD4-CCR7+CD45RA+ naive T cells. The receptor source for this set is a human donor in good health. Some libraries in this study had Jurkat cell RNA spiked in.

This clonotype was seen many times. The genes are TRBV5-4 and TRBJ1-2, with D possibly matching TRBD1 (5 bases). Germline CDR1 is SGHNT and CDR2 is YYREEE (reference sequence). The CDR3 contains 14 residues. V was trimmed by 7 bases and J by 6 bases, leaving 19 bases between them. CDR3 amino acids: CASGIRGAVNGYTF. The CDR3 coding sequence is TGTGCCAGCGGCATAAGGGGCGCAGTAAATGGCTACACCTTC.

The rearrangement uses TRBV29-1 and TRBJ2-7; D remains unclear. Germline V gene lookup returns CDR1 SQVTM and CDR2 ANQGSEA. The CDR3 has 11 amino acids. V lost 6 bases, J lost 6 bases, and 12 bases lay in between. The CDR3 protein is CSVSDTGEQYF. The DNA of the CDR3 is TGCAGCGTCTCAGATACGGGCGAGCAGTACTTC.

This clonotype has ten or more counts. The genes are TRBV12-3 or TRBV12-4 and TRBJ2-3, with 11 nucleotides matching TRBD1. This CDR3 has 15 residues. The V segment lost 5 bases and the J segment 6 bases; nucleotides outside the gene matches: 7. The CDR3 DNA follows: TGTGCCAGCAGTCCTCAGGACAGGGGGCGGGATACGCAGTATTTT. Protein sequence: CASSPQDRGRDTQYF.

On this clonotype itself: It differs at one base from a far larger clone, so likely a read error. This chain uses TRBV12-3 or TRBV12-4 with TRBJ2-1; 8 nucleotides agree with TRBD2. The V segment lost 6 bases and the J segment 9 bases; nucleotides outside the gene matches: 7. This CDR3 comprises 13 residues. The CDR3 reads CASSHGLAGEQFF. CDR3 nucleotides: TGTGCCAGCAGCCACGGACTAGCCGGTGAGCAGTTCTTC.

In its sample, this clonotype was seen a few times. This chain links TRBV15 with TRBJ2-1, with 8 bases that match TRBD1. J was trimmed by 4 bases and V by 0 bases; bases with no gene match: 20. CDR3 size: 21 residues. Per germline, CDR1 LNHNV and CDR2 YYDKDF (reference sequence). The CDR3 reads CATSRDLRGQGAQGGYNEQFF. CDR3 sequence (DNA): TGTGCCACCAGCAGAGATCTACGTGGTCAGGGGGCACAAGGTGGATACAATGAGCAGTTCTTC.

This clonotype was seen repeatedly, ten times or more. V usage is TRBV6-5 and J usage is TRBJ2-1, with D possibly being TRBD1 or TRBD2 (5 bases each). Trimming removed 0 bases at V and 7 bases at J, with 13 bases between. This CDR3 is 15 amino acids long. Germline V gene lookup returns CDR1 MNHEY and CDR2 SVGAGI. The CDR3 nucleotides are TGTGCCAGCAGTTACTCGAGTCTAGCAGGGAATGAGCAGTTCTTC. Amino acids: CASSYSSLAGNEQFF.

The chain couples TRBV3-1 to TRBJ2-3; 12 bases line up with TRBD2. J lost 6 bases, V lost 2 bases, and 6 bases had no gene match. The CDR3 is 16 residues long. Germline V gene lookup returns CDR1 LGHDT and CDR2 YNNKEL (reference sequence). The CDR3 DNA reads as TGTGCCAGCAGCCAAATGACTAGCGGGGGTCCCGATACGCAGTATTTT. Amino acid sequence: CASSQMTSGGPDTQYF.

V and J are TRBV20-1 and TRBJ1-2, with D unresolved. The CDR3 sequence is 17 residues long. Germline V CDR1 and CDR2: DFQATT, SNEGSKA (reference sequence). CDR3 region: CPEMRLLYQFRNYGYTF. CDR3 nucleotide sequence: TGCCCCGAGATGCGACTCCTTTATCAATTTCGTAACTATGGCTACACCTTC.

A note on this clonotype: The conserved phenylalanine or tryptophan is not found at the CDR3 terminus, so this likely reflects a read error. This chain connects TRBV7-2 to TRBJ2-5, with D unresolved. The CDR3 runs 13 residues. V was cut by 2 bases and J by 2 bases, with 6 bases left in between. Germline CDR1 reads SGHTA; CDR2 reads FQGNSA. The DNA for the CDR3 is TGTGCCAGCAGCTTACCGCCACAAGAGACCCAGTACATC. Translated: CASSLPPQETQYI.

The chain employs TRBV9 and TRBJ2-2; possible D gene TRBD2, 5 bases. Germline V gene data show CDR1 as SGDLS and CDR2 as YYNGEE. The CDR3 is 15 residues long. The V end was cut by 0 bases, the J end by 4 bases, with 10 bases between. DNA for the CDR3: TGTGCCAGCAGCGTAGCCTCTAGCTCCACCGGGGAGCTGTTTTTT. Encoded protein: CASSVASSSTGELFF.

The sample holds a few counts of this clonotype. V gene TRBV9 combines with J gene TRBJ2-7; D possibly corresponds to TRBD2 (6 bases). V was shortened by 0 bases and J by 0 bases, with 10 bases between the two germline ends. CDR3 length: 15 amino acids. Per the germline V gene, CDR1 is SGDLS and CDR2 is YYNGEE. The DNA for the CDR3 is TGTGCCAGCAGCGTAGAAGGGACTGCCTCCTACGAGCAGTACTTC. It encodes CASSVEGTASYEQYF. The full variable domain, in which reference TRBV9 and TRBJ2-7 provide the parts outside the CDR3, is DSGVTQTPKHLITATGQRVTLRCSPRSGDLSVYWYQQSLDQGLQFLIQYYNGEERAKGNILERFSAQQFPDLHSELNLSSLELGDSALYFCASSVEGTASYEQYFGPGTRLTVT.

In regard to this clonotype: A clone one base away is much larger, so this may be a read error. This rearrangement joins TRBV27 to TRBJ2-5; 10 positions match TRBD2. Germline loops: CDR1 MNHEY, CDR2 SMNVEV (reference sequence). V was pared by 4 bases and J by 5 bases, with 7 bases of the junction left unmatched. This CDR3 contains 15 residues. CDR3 sequence reads: CASSSGTSVLETQYF. The CDR3 nucleotides read TGTGCCAGCAGTTCTGGGACTAGCGTTTTGGAGACCCAGTACTTC.

The rearrangement uses TRBV15 and TRBJ2-2, with a weak D call TRBD2 (5 bases). This CDR3 contains 12 residues. Trimming removed 5 bases from V and 8 bases from J, with 9 bases in between. Germline CDR1 LNHNV, CDR2 YYDKDF (reference sequence). This chain's CDR3 is CATSSRRGELFF. Here the CDR3 DNA reads TGTGCCACCAGCTCTCGGAGGGGGGAGCTGTTTTTT.

This clonotype has just a few counts. The chain couples TRBV9 to TRBJ1-6, with a possible D match to TRBD1 (6 bases). The V and J ends lost 0 bases and 4 bases respectively, with 11 bases between them. Germline CDR1 and CDR2: SGDLS and YYNGEE. The CDR3 is 16 amino acids. The CDR3: CASSVEGTPYNSPLHF. The CDR3 DNA sequence: TGTGCCAGCAGCGTAGAAGGGACACCATATAATTCACCCCTCCACTTT. The variable domain in full, completed from reference TRBV9 and TRBJ1-6, reads DSGVTQTPKHLITATGQRVTLRCSPRSGDLSVYWYQQSLDQGLQFLIQYYNGEERAKGNILERFSAQQFPDLHSELNLSSLELGDSALYFCASSVEGTPYNSPLHFGNGTRLTVT.

This clonotype was counted at least ten times. J is TRBJ1-1 and V is TRBV13; 10 bases line up with TRBD1. The CDR3 covers 14 residues. V lost 5 bases and J lost 6; bases outside the gene matches: 6. The germline gives CDR1 PRHDT, CDR2 FYEKMQ (reference sequence). The CDR3 protein is CASSVATGGPEAFF. The DNA for the CDR3 is TGTGCCAGCAGCGTAGCGACAGGGGGCCCTGAAGCTTTCTTT.

The table lists this clonotype with many counts. The genes are TRBV30 and TRBJ2-7, with a weak D call TRBD1 (5 bases). CDR3 size: 11 residues. With 5 bases removed from V and 4 bases from J, the gap between germline ends came to 9 bases. The germline V gene has CDR1 GTSNPN and CDR2 SVGIG (reference sequence). The DNA for the CDR3 is TGTGCCTGGTCGGACACGTACGAGCAGTACTTC. This gives the protein CAWSDTYEQYF.

This clonotype appeared many times. The V gene is TRBV7-9, the J gene TRBJ2-5; D perhaps matches TRBD2 (6 bases). V was shortened by 4 bases and J by 5 bases, with 17 bases between the two germline ends. Germline lookup yields CDR1 SEHNR and CDR2 FQNEAQ (reference sequence). The CDR3 loop spans 15 amino acids. The CDR3 DNA reads TGTGCCAGCAGCTCAGACGCCGGGAGTTGGGAGACCCAGTACTTC. This gives the protein CASSSDAGSWETQYF.

The table lists this clonotype with a few counts. V gene TRBV27 combines with J gene TRBJ2-2; D gene unclear. Germline lookup yields CDR1 MNHEY and CDR2 SMNVEV (reference sequence). V dropped 6 bases and J dropped 1 base, with 12 bases sitting between them. This CDR3 spans 15 amino acids. For the CDR3, the DNA is TGTGCCAGCAGCCGAGAGAGCAGGAACACCGGGGAGCTGTTTTTT. This codes for CASSRESRNTGELFF.

On this clonotype itself: At one of its ends the junction is not consistent with the germline gene, which may arise from a read error. This chain uses TRBV30 with TRBJ2-2; a weak D match, TRBD2 (5 bases). Per germline, CDR1 GTSNPN and CDR2 SVGIG (reference sequence). This CDR3 contains 13 residues. The CDR3 protein is CAWSPLGSGELFF. The CDR3, as DNA: TGTGCCTGGAGCCCGCTGGGCTCCGGGGAGCTGTTTTTC.